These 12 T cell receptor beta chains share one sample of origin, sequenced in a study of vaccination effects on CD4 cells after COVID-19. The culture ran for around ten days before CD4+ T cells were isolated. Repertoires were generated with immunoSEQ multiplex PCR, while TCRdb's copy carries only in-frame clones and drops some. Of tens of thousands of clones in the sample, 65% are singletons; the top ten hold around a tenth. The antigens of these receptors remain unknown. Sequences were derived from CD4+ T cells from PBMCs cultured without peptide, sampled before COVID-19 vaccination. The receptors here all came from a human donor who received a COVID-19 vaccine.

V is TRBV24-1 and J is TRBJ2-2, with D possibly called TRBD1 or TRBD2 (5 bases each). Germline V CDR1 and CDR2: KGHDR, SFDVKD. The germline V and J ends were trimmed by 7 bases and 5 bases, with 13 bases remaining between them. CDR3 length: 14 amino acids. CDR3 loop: CATSETRETGELFF. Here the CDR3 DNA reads TGTGCCACCAGCGAGACCAGGGAGACCGGGGAGCTGTTTTTT.

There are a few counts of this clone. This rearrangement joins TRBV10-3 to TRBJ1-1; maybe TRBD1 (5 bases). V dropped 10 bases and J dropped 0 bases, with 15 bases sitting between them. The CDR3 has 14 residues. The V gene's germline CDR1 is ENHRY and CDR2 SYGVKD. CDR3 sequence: CATEDEGMNTEAFF. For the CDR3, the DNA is TGTGCCACGGAGGACGAGGGGATGAACACTGAAGCTTTCTTT.

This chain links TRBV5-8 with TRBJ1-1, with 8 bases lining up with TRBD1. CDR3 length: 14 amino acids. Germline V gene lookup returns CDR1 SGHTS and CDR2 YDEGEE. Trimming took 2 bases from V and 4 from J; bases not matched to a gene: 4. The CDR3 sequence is CASSFDRGRTEAFF. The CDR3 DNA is TGTGCCAGCAGCTTTGACAGGGGTCGCACTGAAGCTTTCTTT.

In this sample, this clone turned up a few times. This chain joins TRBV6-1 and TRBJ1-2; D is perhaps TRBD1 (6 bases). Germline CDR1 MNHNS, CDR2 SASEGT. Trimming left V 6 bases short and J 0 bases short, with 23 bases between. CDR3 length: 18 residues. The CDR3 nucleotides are TGTGCCAGCAGGGAAACGCGGGCTCCGGACAGTTCTAACTATGGCTACACCTTC. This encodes CASRETRAPDSSNYGYTF.

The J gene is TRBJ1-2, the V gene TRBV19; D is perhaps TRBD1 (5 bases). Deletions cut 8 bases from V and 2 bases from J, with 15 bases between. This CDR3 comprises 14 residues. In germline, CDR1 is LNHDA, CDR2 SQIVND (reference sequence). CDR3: CASGPWGTNYGYTF. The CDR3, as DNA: TGTGCCAGTGGCCCCTGGGGGACCAACTATGGCTACACCTTC.

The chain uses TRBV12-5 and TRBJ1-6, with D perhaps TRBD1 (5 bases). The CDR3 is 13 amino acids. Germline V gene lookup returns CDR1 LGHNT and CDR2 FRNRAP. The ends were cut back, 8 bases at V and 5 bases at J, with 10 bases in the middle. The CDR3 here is CASRGVHNSPLHF. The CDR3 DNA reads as TGTGCTAGTCGGGGGGTGCATAATTCACCCCTCCACTTT.

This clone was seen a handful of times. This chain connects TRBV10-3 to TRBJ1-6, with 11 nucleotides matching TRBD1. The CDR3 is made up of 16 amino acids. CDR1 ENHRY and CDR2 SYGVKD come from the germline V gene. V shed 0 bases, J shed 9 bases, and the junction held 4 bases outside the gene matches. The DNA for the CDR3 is TGTGCCATCAGTGAGTCGCTGGGACAGGGGGGTTCACCCCTCCACTTT. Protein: CAISESLGQGGSPLHF.

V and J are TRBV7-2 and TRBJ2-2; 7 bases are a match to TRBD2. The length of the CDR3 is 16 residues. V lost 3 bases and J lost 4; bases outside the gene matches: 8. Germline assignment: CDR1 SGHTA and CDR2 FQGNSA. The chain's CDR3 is CASSFAAGVSTGELFF. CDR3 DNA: TGTGCCAGCAGCTTCGCTGCGGGAGTAAGCACCGGGGAGCTGTTTTTT. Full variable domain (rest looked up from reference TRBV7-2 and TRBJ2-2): GAGVSQSPSNKVTEKGKDVELRCDPISGHTALYWYRQSLGQGLEFLIYFQGNSAPDKSGLPSDRFSAERTGGSVSTLTIQRTQQEDSAVYLCASSFAAGVSTGELFFGEGSRLTVL.

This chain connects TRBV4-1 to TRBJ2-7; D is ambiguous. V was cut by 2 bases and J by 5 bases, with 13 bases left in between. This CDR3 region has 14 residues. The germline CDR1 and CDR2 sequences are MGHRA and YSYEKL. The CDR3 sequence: CASSQPTGYNEQYF. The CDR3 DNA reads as TGCGCCAGCAGCCAACCCACTGGGTACAACGAGCAGTACTTC.

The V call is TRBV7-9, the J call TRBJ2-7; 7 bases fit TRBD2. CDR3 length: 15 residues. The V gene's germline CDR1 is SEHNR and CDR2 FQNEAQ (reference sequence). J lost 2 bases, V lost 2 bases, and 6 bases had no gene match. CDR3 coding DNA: TGTGCCAGCAGCTTATCGGCTAGCGGAGCCTACGAGCAGTACTTC. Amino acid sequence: CASSLSASGAYEQYF.

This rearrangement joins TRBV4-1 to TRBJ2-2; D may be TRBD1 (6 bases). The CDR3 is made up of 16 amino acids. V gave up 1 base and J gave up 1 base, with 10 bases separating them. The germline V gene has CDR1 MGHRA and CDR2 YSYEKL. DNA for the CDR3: TGCGCCAGCAGCCAAGGCCCGGGACAGAACACCGGGGAGCTGTTTTTT. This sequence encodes CASSQGPGQNTGELFF.

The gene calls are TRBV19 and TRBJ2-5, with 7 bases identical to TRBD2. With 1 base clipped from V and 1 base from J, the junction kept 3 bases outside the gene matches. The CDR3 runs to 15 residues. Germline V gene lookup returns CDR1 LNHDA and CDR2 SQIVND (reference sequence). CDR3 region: CASSIAGGSQETQYF. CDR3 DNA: TGTGCCAGTAGTATAGCCGGGGGGAGCCAAGAGACCCAGTACTTC. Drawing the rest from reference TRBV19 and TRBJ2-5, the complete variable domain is DGGITQSPKYLFRKEGQNVTLSCEQNLNHDAMYWYRQDPGQGLRLIYYSQIVNDFQKGDIAEGYSVSREKKESFPLTVTSAQKNPTAFYLCASSIAGGSQETQYFGPGTRLLVL.